The sequence of this T cell receptor beta chain was determined in a study of T-cell reconstitution after alpha-beta-depleted transplantation in children (dated by TCRdb to between 2015 and 2016). As for the study more broadly: T-cell immune reconstitution after TCRalphabeta/CD19-depleted allogeneic hematopoietic cell transplantation in children was quantitatively tracked in the study by means of TCR repertoire profiling. Study-level results and caveats: Over the following months the frequencies of hyperexpanded clones went down, and after one year T-cell counts and TCRbeta diversity were mostly credited to newly produced T cells. The high TCRbeta diversity at day 60 in some patients was ascribed to recipient T cells and intrathymic progenitors that had survived conditioning. Apparently early alphabetaT-cell count recovery about two months after transplant reportedly relied on only several hundred rapidly expanded clones derived from non-depleted graft cells.

This clonotype was counted only a few times. The antigen it binds to is not known. Base qualities are missing; no much larger clone stands one base away. Libraries were constructed by PCR. TCRdb lists the instrument as Illumina HiSeq 2500. TCR library preparation used molecular barcoding, with unique molecular identifiers applied to normalize quantification of the TCRbeta repertoire. The public reads were reprocessed in TCRdb via fastp at Q25 and MiXCR, keeping in-frame beta chains. CDR3 protein duplicates are merged, each entry listing the most common genes and DNA. This sample gives about 230,000 distinct CDR3 sequences in total; around 9.9% of them show up just once. The leading ten clones occupy 28% of the sample. The treatment or condition label corresponds to: allogeneic hematopoietic cell transplantation with graft depleted of TCRalphabeta T cells and CD19 B cells. The children who served as transplant recipients had been given grafts of TCRalphabeta/CD19-depleted allogeneic hematopoietic cells.

Sequencing used PBMCs, obtained before TCRalphabeta/CD19-depleted stem cell transplant. The TCR was taken from a child under three years old with acute myeloid leukemia, due to receive a stem cell transplant.

The DNA reads as follows: TGCAGTGCTAGCCCCCGAGGGATGAGGGGGGGCTATGGCTACACCTTC. This encodes CSASPRGMRGGYGYTF. The chain employs TRBV20-1 and TRBJ1-2; the D gene is perhaps TRBD1, on 6 matching bases. The CDR3 holds 16 amino acids from the cysteine to the phenylalanine. Only the CDR3 region is kept as DNA, spanning 48 bases read in frame from base 1. Trimming removed 3 bases from V and 4 bases from J, leaving 21 bases between the germline ends. CDR1 and CDR2 were assigned from the germline V gene (reference sequence) as DFQATT and SNEGSKA.